This entry features one T cell receptor beta chain sequence. Its antigen is unknown. Treatment of the sample: roughly 20 received Ad26.COV2.S at low or high dose, single or two shots; 5 received placebo; per-sample allocation not given. Day 63 following the first vaccine or placebo injection was when the samples were taken. Donation was by an adult aged 18-55 years who was in Boston. Here immunoSEQ multiplex PCR was the method, and the copy in TCRdb shows in-frame clones only, minus some. The data contain about 240,000 clones, approximately 87% of them singletons. Germline V gene data show CDR1 as LNHDA and CDR2 as SQIVND (reference sequence). The CDR3 runs to 14 residues. V dropped 2 bases and J dropped 10 bases, with 12 bases sitting between them. This record comes from a study of Ad26.COV2.S vaccination and SARS-CoV-2 variants. Findings of the study overall: Possible underestimation of total T cell responses by the TCR breadth and depth analyses was noted. Placebo and vaccine recipients had non-spike TCR breadth that was similar.

This sequence was found in a person between 18 and 59 years old who received the Ad26.COV2.S COVID-19 vaccine or a placebo. Sequenced here: peripheral blood, sampled in a trial of Ad26.COV2.S vaccine versus placebo. The chain couples TRBV19 to TRBJ1-6; D possibly corresponds to TRBD1 (6 bases). CDR3 nucleotides: TGTGCCAGTAGTATAAAGACAGGCGGGTCACCCCTCCACTTT. Its translation: CASSIKTGGSPLHF.